This T cell receptor beta chain was sequenced in a study of T cell repertoires in cytomegalovirus infection. Germline CDR1 and CDR2: DFQATT and SNEGSKA (reference sequence). Trimming cost V 0 bases and J 4 bases, with 9 bases left between them. This CDR3 comprises 13 residues. In TCRdb, the reads were re-called with MiXCR into one record per CDR3 protein. This sample yields hundreds of thousands of distinct CDR3 sequences, of which 20% to 30% are seen a single time; roughly 8% belongs to the top ten. This clonotype originated in a human donor in good health (CMV status not recorded). Some clones in this sample may be carry-over from other donors' samples. The chain has TRBV20-1 and TRBJ1-1; no firm D call. Specimen: CD8+ T cells from PBMCs. CDR3 sequence reads: CSARDKGGTEAFF. Written as DNA, the CDR3 is TGCAGTGCTAGAGACAAGGGAGGCACTGAAGCTTTCTTT.